Sequencing of this T cell receptor (beta chain) was carried out in a study of vaccination and CD4 T cells after COVID-19. Study context: Blood was drawn a median 72 days post second dose, range 14 to 241. Stimulation used overlapping spike peptides from SARS-CoV-2, HCoV-NL63, HCoV-OC43 and HCoV-229E.

With the Oncomine TCR Beta short-read assay, DNA from cultured CD4+ T cells was sequenced. TCRdb ran MiXCR on the PCR reads and lists one entry per CDR3 protein. The sample lists 15,000 to 17,000 distinct CDR3 sequences, roughly 43% occurring once. The CDR3 length is 16 residues. Trimming removed 1 base from V and 4 bases from J, with 13 bases in between. Germline V gene data show CDR1 as MGHRA and CDR2 as YSYEKL. For this clonotype: Its specificity is unknown.

The sample's treatment: roughly 10-day PBMC culture with coronavirus spike peptide pools or control peptides (ViraFEST assay). The sample was CD4+ T cells from blood, cultured in vitro, taken before SARS-CoV-2 vaccination. The TCR was taken from a human donor who had recovered from COVID-19. V is TRBV4-1 and J is TRBJ2-2; no definite D call. The CDR3, as DNA: TGCGCCAGCAGCCAAGGTAGTTTGATACCCACCGGGGAGCTGTTTTTT. Translation: CASSQGSLIPTGELFF.